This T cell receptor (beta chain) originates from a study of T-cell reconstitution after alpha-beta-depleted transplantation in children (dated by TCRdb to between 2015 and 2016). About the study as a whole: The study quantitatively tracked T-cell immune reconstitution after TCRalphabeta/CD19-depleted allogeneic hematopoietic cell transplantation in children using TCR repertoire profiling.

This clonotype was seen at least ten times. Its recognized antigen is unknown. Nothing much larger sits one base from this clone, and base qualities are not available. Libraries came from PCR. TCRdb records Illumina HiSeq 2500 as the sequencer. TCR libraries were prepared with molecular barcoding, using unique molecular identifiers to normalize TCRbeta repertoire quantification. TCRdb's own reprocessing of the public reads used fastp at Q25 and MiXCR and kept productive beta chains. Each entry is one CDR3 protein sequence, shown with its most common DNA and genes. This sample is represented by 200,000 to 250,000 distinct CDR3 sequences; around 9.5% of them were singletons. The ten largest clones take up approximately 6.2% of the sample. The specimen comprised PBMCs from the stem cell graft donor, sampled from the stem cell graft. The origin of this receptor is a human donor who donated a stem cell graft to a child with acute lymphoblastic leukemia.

CDR3 region: CSVGPGQETQYF. The nucleotides read TGCAGCGTCGGCCCGGGGCAAGAGACCCAGTACTTC. Recombination connected TRBV29-1 to TRBJ2-5, and TRBD2 may be the D gene, going by 5 matching bases. From its cysteine to its phenylalanine, the CDR3 spans 12 amino acids. Just the 36-base CDR3 DNA is kept, in frame starting at base 1. CDR1 is given as SQVTM and CDR2 as ANQGSEA, both from the germline V gene. The V and J ends are trimmed by 6 bases and 2 bases, leaving 10 bases between them.